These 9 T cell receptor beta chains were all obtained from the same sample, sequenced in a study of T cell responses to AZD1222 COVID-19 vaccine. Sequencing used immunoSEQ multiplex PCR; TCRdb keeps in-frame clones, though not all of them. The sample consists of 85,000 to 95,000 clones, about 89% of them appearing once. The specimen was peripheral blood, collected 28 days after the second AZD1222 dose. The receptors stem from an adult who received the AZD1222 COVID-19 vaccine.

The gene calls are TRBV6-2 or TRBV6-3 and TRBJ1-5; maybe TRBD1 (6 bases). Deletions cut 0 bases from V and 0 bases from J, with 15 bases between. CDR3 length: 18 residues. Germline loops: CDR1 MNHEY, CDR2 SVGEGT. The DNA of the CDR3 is TGTGCCAGCAGTTACTCGATACAGGGACCTTATAGCAATCAGCCCCAGCATTTT. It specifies CASSYSIQGPYSNQPQHF.

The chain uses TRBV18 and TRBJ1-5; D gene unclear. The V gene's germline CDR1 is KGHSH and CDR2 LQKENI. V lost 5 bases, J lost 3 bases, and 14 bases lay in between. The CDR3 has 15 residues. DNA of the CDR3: TGTGCCAGCTCATATCAGAAGGGCGCCAATCAGCCCCAGCATTTT. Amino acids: CASSYQKGANQPQHF.

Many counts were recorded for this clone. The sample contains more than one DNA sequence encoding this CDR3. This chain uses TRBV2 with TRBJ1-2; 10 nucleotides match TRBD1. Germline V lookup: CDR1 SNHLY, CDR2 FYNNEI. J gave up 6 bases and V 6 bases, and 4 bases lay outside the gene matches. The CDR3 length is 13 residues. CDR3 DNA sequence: TGTGCCAGCAGCGAGACAGGGGGCCATGGCTACACCTTC. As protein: CASSETGGHGYTF.

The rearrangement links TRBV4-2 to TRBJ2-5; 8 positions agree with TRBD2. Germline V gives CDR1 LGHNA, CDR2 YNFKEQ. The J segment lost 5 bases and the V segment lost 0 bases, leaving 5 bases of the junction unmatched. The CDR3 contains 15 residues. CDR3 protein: CASSQDHGGAETQYF. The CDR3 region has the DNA TGTGCCAGCAGCCAAGATCACGGGGGGGCCGAGACCCAGTACTTC.

CDR3 sequence reads: CASSSRDRASGEKLFF. The DNA for the CDR3 is TGTGCCAGCAGCTCCCGGGACAGGGCTTCAGGGGAAAAACTGTTTTTT. The gene calls are TRBV7-9 and TRBJ1-4; 9 bases match TRBD1. V shed 4 bases, J shed 8 bases, and the junction held 11 bases outside the gene matches. The CDR3 consists of 16 residues. Per the germline V gene, CDR1 is SEHNR and CDR2 is FQNEAQ (reference sequence).

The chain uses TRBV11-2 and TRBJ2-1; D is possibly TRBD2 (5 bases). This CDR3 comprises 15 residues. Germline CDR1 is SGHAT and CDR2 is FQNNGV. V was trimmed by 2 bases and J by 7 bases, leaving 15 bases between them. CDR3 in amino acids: CASSLTGDIINEQFF. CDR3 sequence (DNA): TGTGCCAGCAGCTTAACCGGGGATATTATAAATGAGCAGTTCTTC.

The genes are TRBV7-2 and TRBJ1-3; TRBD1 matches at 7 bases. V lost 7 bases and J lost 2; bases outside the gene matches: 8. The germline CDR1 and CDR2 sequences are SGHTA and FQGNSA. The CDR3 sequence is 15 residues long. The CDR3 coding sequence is TGTGCCAGCACCCGACAGGGTTTCGCTGGAAACACCATATATTTT. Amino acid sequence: CASTRQGFAGNTIYF.

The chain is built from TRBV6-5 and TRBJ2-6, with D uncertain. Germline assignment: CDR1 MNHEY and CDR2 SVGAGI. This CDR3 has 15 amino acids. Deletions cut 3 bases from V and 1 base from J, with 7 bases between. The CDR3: CASSYRFSGANVLTF. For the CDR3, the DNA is TGTGCCAGCAGTTATAGGTTTTCTGGGGCCAACGTCCTGACTTTC.

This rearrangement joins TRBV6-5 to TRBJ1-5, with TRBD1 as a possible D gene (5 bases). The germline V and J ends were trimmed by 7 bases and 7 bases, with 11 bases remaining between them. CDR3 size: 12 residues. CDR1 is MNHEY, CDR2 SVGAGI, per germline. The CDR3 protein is CASNGEGQPQHF. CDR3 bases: TGTGCCAGCAATGGCGAGGGGCAGCCCCAGCATTTT.